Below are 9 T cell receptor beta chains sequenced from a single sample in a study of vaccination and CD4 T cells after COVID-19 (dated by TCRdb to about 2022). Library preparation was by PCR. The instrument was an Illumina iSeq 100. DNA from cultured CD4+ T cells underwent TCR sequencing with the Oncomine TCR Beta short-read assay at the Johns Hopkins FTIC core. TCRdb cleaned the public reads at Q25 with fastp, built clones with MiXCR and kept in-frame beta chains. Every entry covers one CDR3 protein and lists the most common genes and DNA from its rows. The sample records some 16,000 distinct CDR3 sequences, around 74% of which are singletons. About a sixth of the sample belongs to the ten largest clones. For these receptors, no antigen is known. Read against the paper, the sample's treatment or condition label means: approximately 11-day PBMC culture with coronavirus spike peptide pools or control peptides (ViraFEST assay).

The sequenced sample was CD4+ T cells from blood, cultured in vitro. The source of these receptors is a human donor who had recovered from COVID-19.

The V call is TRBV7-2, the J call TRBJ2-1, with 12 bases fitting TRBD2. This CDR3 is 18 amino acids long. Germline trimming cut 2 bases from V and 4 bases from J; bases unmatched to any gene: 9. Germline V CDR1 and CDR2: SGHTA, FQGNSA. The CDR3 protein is CASSLTPTSGRFYNEQFF. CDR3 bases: TGTGCCAGCAGCTTAACCCCGACTAGCGGGAGATTTTACAATGAGCAGTTCTTC.

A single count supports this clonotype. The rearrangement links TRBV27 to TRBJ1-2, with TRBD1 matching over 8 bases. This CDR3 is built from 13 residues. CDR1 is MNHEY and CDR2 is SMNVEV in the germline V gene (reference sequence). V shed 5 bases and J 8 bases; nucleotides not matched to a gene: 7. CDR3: CASSPGQGRGYTF. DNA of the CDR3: TGTGCCAGCAGTCCTGGACAGGGCCGGGGCTACACCTTC.

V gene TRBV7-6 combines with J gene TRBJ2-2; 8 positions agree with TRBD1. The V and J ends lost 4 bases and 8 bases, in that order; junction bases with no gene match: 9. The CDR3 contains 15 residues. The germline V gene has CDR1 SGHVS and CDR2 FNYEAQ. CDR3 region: CASSSGTGRSGELFF. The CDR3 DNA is TGTGCCAGCAGCTCCGGGACAGGCAGATCTGGGGAGCTGTTTTTT.

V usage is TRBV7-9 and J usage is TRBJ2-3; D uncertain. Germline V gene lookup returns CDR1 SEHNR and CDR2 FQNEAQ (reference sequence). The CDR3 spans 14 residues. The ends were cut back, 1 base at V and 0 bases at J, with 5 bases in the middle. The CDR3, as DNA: TGTGCCAGCAGCTTAGTACAGAGCACAGATACGCAGTATTTT. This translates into CASSLVQSTDTQYF.

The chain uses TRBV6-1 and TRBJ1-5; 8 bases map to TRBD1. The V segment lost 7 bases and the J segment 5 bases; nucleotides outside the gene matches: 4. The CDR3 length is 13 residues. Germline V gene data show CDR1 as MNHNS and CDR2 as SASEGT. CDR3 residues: CASNDRGDQPQHF. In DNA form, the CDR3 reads TGTGCCAGCAACGACAGGGGTGATCAGCCCCAGCATTTT.

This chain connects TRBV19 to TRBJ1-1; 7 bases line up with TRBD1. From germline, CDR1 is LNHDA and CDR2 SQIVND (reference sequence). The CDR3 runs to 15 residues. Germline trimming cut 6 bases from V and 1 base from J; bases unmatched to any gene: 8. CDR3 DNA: TGTGCCAGTAGGGACTTCGGGACAGAGAACACTGAAGCTTTCTTT. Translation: CASRDFGTENTEAFF.

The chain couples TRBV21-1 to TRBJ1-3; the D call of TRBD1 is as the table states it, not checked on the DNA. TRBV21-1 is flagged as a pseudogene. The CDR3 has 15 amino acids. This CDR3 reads CASSKAQGTRGTIYF. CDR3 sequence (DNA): TGTGCCAGCAGCAAAGCGCAGGGGACACGCGGGACCATATATTTT.

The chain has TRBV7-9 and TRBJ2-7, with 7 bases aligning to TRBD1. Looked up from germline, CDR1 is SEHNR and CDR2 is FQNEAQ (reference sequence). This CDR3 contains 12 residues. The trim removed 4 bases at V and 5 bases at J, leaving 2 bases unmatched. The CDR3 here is CASSSTGDEQYF. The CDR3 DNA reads TGTGCCAGCAGCTCCACAGGGGACGAGCAGTACTTC.

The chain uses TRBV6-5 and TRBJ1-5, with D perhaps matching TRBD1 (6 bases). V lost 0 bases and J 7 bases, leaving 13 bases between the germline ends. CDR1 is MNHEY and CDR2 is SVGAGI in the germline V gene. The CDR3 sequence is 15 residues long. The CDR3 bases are TGTGCCAGCAGTTACTCGGGGGGGGCAGGGCAGCCCCAGCATTTT. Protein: CASSYSGGAGQPQHF.